The 17 T cell receptor beta chains given below trace back to one sample, sequenced in a study of T cells in Graves' hyperthyroidism and ophthalmopathy. Amplified TCR beta CDR3 regions came from RNA transcripts. Using the HTBI primer set, a first-round RT-PCR was run on the TCR CDR3. Via MiXCR, TCRdb re-called the multiplex PCR reads, giving one row per CDR3 protein. The sample records around 450,000 distinct CDR3 sequences, less than 20% being singletons. The specimen was blood. These receptors were collected from a woman between 18 and 29 years old with Graves' hyperthyroidism.

The sample holds a few counts of this clonotype. The chain links TRBV11-2 to TRBJ2-2; 8 positions match TRBD1. Germline V gene sequence: CDR1 SGHAT, CDR2 FQNNGV. With 3 bases clipped from V and 5 bases from J, the junction kept 5 bases outside the gene matches. The CDR3 has 15 residues. The CDR3 reads CASSFQGARTGELFF. In nucleotides, the CDR3 is TGTGCCAGCAGCTTCCAGGGGGCGCGTACCGGGGAGCTGTTTTTT.

Ten or more counts support this clonotype. This rearrangement joins TRBV12-5 to TRBJ2-3; a possible D gene is TRBD2 (5 bases). V was cut by 1 base and J by 0 bases, with 5 bases left in between. The CDR3 is made up of 14 amino acids. CDR1 LGHNT and CDR2 FRNRAP come from the germline V gene. CDR3 sequence (DNA): TGTGCTAGTGGTTTGGCGGGAAGCACAGATACGCAGTATTTT. Amino acids: CASGLAGSTDTQYF.

V gene TRBV5-6 combines with J gene TRBJ2-3; D possibly uses TRBD1 or TRBD2 (5 bases each). The CDR3 contains 13 residues. CDR1 and CDR2 (germline): SGHDT, YYEEEE. V lost 2 bases and J lost 3, with 7 bases in between. The CDR3, as DNA: TGTGCCAGCAGCTTCGAGGGGACAGATACGCAGTATTTT. Its translation is CASSFEGTDTQYF.

This clonotype came up a few times. The CDR3 sequence: CARRTSGGSNTGELFF. CDR3 in DNA: TGTGCCAGACGGACTAGCGGGGGGTCGAACACCGGGGAGCTGTTTTTT. The chain combines TRBV2 with TRBJ2-2; 14 bases align to TRBD2. The CDR3 extends over 16 amino acids. CDR1 SNHLY and CDR2 FYNNEI come from the germline V gene. Germline trimming cut 9 bases from V and 0 bases from J; bases unmatched to any gene: 3.

Ten or more counts support this clonotype. The V and J genes are TRBV20-1 and TRBJ1-2; 7 nucleotides agree with TRBD1. CDR1 is DFQATT, CDR2 SNEGSKA, per germline (reference sequence). The V segment lost 0 bases and the J segment 10 bases; nucleotides outside the gene matches: 8. This CDR3 comprises 13 residues. The CDR3 region is CSAREWDSMSYTF. CDR3 DNA sequence: TGCAGTGCTAGAGAGTGGGACAGCATGTCCTACACCTTC.

The rearrangement links TRBV6-1 to TRBJ1-2; 12 bases match TRBD1. Germline V gene sequence: CDR1 MNHNS, CDR2 SASEGT. CDR3 length: 13 amino acids. J lost 5 bases, V lost 11 bases, and 6 bases had no gene match. The CDR3 is CAVGTGGRYGYTF. The CDR3 coding sequence is TGTGCCGTCGGGACAGGGGGCAGGTATGGCTACACCTTC.

Details on this clonotype: This may be a read error, as it is one base from a much larger clone. This chain connects TRBV4-1 to TRBJ1-2; unclear D gene. Germline assignment: CDR1 MGHRA and CDR2 YSYEKL. The CDR3 is 16 residues long. V lost 1 base to trimming and J lost 2 bases, with 14 bases between them. The CDR3 protein is CASSQGTWASNYGYTF. CDR3 bases: TGCGCCAGCAGCCAAGGTACGTGGGCGTCCAACTATGGCTACACCTTC.

This clonotype was found a few times. The V and J genes are TRBV9 and TRBJ1-3; unclear D gene. Germline CDR1 reads SGDLS; CDR2 reads YYNGEE. This CDR3 has 16 residues. V was trimmed by 1 base and J by 0 bases, leaving 11 bases between them. The chain's CDR3 is CASSVQSGNSGNTIYF. For the CDR3, the DNA is TGTGCCAGCAGCGTACAATCTGGCAACTCTGGAAACACCATATATTTT.

Notes on this clonotype: A much bigger clone sits one base away, suggesting this may be a read error. This sequence joins TRBV4-2 and TRBJ2-7; D remains ambiguous. Germline CDR1 is LGHNA and CDR2 is YNFKEQ. The V end was cut by 4 bases, the J end by 0 bases, with 10 bases between. The CDR3 totals 14 residues. The CDR3 nucleotides are TGTGCCAGCAGCCCGCGACCGCGCTCCTACGAGCAGTACTTC. Protein sequence: CASSPRPRSYEQYF.

This rearrangement joins TRBV5-6 to TRBJ1-1; no reliable D call. This CDR3 is 17 amino acids long. Germline loops: CDR1 SGHDT, CDR2 YYEEEE. V was shortened by 0 bases and J by 0 bases, with 15 bases between the two germline ends. CDR3 coding DNA: TGTGCCAGCAGCTTGGTCCAGCCGAAATCAATGAACACTGAAGCTTTCTTT. Its protein product is CASSLVQPKSMNTEAFF.

This clonotype was observed many times. V gene TRBV20-1 combines with J gene TRBJ2-7; 8 bases align to TRBD1. Germline values: CDR1 DFQATT, CDR2 SNEGSKA (reference sequence). Unmatched junction bases numbered 8, after V lost 6 bases and J lost 7 bases. This CDR3 has 12 residues. The CDR3 DNA reads as TGCAGTGCGCCTAGACAGGGGAAAGAGCAGTACTTC. Translating it yields CSAPRQGKEQYF.

The chain is built from TRBV4-2 and TRBJ1-5, with a possible D match to TRBD1 (5 bases). Trimming cost V 0 bases and J 5 bases, with 11 bases left between them. This CDR3 region has 15 residues. CDR1 and CDR2 from the germline V gene are LGHNA and YNFKEQ. In nucleotides, the CDR3 is TGTGCCAGCAGCCAAGAGGAGCGGGGGGATCAGCCCCAGCATTTT. Translation gives CASSQEERGDQPQHF.

In this sample, this clonotype turned up many times. J is TRBJ1-2 and V is TRBV12-3 or TRBV12-4, with D unresolved. V shed 3 bases and J shed 0 bases, with 11 bases lying between them. This CDR3 is 15 amino acids long. The CDR3 coding sequence is TGTGCCAGCAGTTTGGAACCGGGGTCTAACTATGGCTACACCTTC. It is translated as CASSLEPGSNYGYTF.

The sample holds many counts of this clonotype. The chain combines TRBV28 with TRBJ2-3; 13 bases map to TRBD2. This CDR3 has 15 residues. CDR1 MDHEN and CDR2 SYDVKM come from the germline V gene. V was pared by 8 bases and J by 3 bases, with 5 bases of the junction left unmatched. CDR3: CASGTSGGATDTQYF. In nucleotides, the CDR3 is TGTGCCAGCGGAACTAGCGGGGGGGCAACAGATACGCAGTATTTT.

The chain uses TRBV12-3 or TRBV12-4 and TRBJ2-2, with a weak D call TRBD1 (6 bases). V gave up 4 bases and J gave up 6 bases, with 15 bases separating them. The CDR3 extends over 15 amino acids. This CDR3 is CASSYGLGGSGELFF. The CDR3 DNA is TGTGCCAGCAGTTACGGGCTAGGGGGTTCCGGGGAGCTGTTTTTT.

This clonotype was seen many times. V and J are TRBV6-5 and TRBJ1-3; D possibly corresponds to TRBD1 (5 bases). This CDR3 is 17 amino acids long. Trimming took 4 bases from V and 0 from J, leaving 16 bases between them. The germline V gene has CDR1 MNHEY and CDR2 SVGAGI. CDR3: CASSSEATGFSGNTIYF. The CDR3 DNA is TGTGCCAGCAGTTCAGAGGCCACAGGTTTCTCTGGAAACACCATATATTTT.

Many counts were recorded for this clonotype. The chain couples TRBV9 to TRBJ2-7; maybe TRBD2 (6 bases). The germline V gene has CDR1 SGDLS and CDR2 YYNGEE. The length of the CDR3 is 15 residues. V lost 0 bases, J lost 3 bases, and 13 bases lay in between. CDR3 loop: CASSVGGRPDYEQYF. Written as DNA, the CDR3 is TGTGCCAGCAGCGTAGGGGGGAGGCCCGACTACGAGCAGTACTTC.